One sample yielded the 22 T cell receptor beta chains listed below, sequenced in a study of blood T cells in healthy people across ages. Alongside a J-beta primer mix, a sample-barcoded 5' primer served in a second PCR lasting 7 to 11 cycles. TCRdb itself ran the 5' RACE reads through MiXCR, one entry per CDR3 protein. The sample has some 1,500,000 distinct CDR3 sequences; approximately 43% are singletons. The material sequenced was blood. All receptors derive from a woman younger than 30 in good health.

The CDR3 loop is CASSVQSGGYNEQFF. CDR3 nucleotide sequence: TGTGCCAGCAGCGTTCAGAGCGGGGGATACAATGAGCAGTTCTTC. This rearrangement joins TRBV9 to TRBJ2-1; TRBD2 matches at 8 bases. This CDR3 is built from 15 residues. In germline, CDR1 is SGDLS, CDR2 YYNGEE. V lost 2 bases and J lost 4; bases outside the gene matches: 5.

The table lists this clonotype with a few counts. The rearrangement joins TRBV10-3 to TRBJ2-5, with 11 bases matching TRBD2. This CDR3 has 13 amino acids. Trimming cost V 4 bases and J 11 bases; bases outside gene matches: 6. CDR1 and CDR2 (germline): ENHRY, SYGVKD. The CDR3 DNA reads TGTGCCATCAGTGGGACTAGCGGGTATGAGCAGTACTTC. Its protein product is CAISGTSGYEQYF.

Only a few counts were recorded for this clonotype. The gene calls are TRBV7-2 and TRBJ2-5; D is unclear. This CDR3 is 13 amino acids long. Trimming removed 5 bases at V and 7 bases at J, with 14 bases between. CDR1 is SGHTA and CDR2 is FQGNSA in the germline V gene. The CDR3 sequence is CASSLRVSGTQYF. The DNA for the CDR3 is TGTGCCAGCAGCCTTCGGGTCAGTGGGACCCAGTACTTC. The variable domain in full, completed from reference TRBV7-2 and TRBJ2-5, reads GAGVSQSPSNKVTEKGKDVELRCDPISGHTALYWYRQSLGQGLEFLIYFQGNSAPDKSGLPSDRFSAERTGGSVSTLTIQRTQQEDSAVYLCASSLRVSGTQYFGPGTRLLVL.

As regards this clonotype: Its ends do not fully match the called genes, so a read error is possible. The rearrangement uses TRBV9 and TRBJ2-1, with 8 bases lining up with TRBD1. The CDR3 sequence is 14 residues long. Germline loops: CDR1 SGDLS, CDR2 YYNGEE. The CDR3 reads CASSPQTGDNEQFF. Written as DNA, the CDR3 is TGTGCCAGCAGCCCCCAGACAGGGGACAACGAGCAGTTCTTC.

A few counts support this clonotype. V is TRBV7-9 and J is TRBJ2-4, with 12 positions matching TRBD1. The CDR3 loop spans 16 amino acids. Germline values: CDR1 SEHNR, CDR2 FQNEAQ (reference sequence). V shed 3 bases, J shed 7 bases, and the junction held 7 bases outside the gene matches. The CDR3 loop is CASSLGQGAHGNIQYF. The CDR3 DNA sequence: TGTGCCAGCAGCTTGGGACAGGGGGCGCATGGGAACATTCAGTACTTC.

The chain is built from TRBV20-1 and TRBJ1-2; 9 positions agree with TRBD1. In germline, CDR1 is DFQATT, CDR2 SNEGSKA (reference sequence). V trimming: 3 bases; J trimming: 5 bases; junction bases outside the gene matches: 4. The CDR3 is 13 amino acids. CDR3 DNA sequence: TGCAGTGCTAGCGTCGGGACAGGGTATGGCTACACCTTC. It yields the protein CSASVGTGYGYTF.

The chain is built from TRBV12-3 or TRBV12-4 and TRBJ2-7; 12 bases fit TRBD1. There are 16 residues in the CDR3. V lost 8 bases, J lost 0 bases, and 8 bases stayed unmatched. CDR3 DNA: TGTGCCAGCGGAGGGACAGGGGGCTCCTTCTCCTACGAGCAGTACTTC. It specifies CASGGTGGSFSYEQYF.

This chain links TRBV4-2 with TRBJ2-1; D may match TRBD1 or TRBD2 (5 bases each). The germline V gene encodes CDR1 LGHNA and CDR2 YNFKEQ. The ends were cut back, 3 bases at V and 0 bases at J, with 15 bases in the middle. The CDR3 length is 17 residues. In DNA, the CDR3 is TGTGCCAGCAGCCAGGGTGCTGGGGGTTACTCCTACAATGAGCAGTTCTTC. Amino acids: CASSQGAGGYSYNEQFF.

This clonotype was observed once. The rearrangement joins TRBV7-9 to TRBJ1-2; the D gene is possibly TRBD1 (6 bases). CDR3 size: 16 residues. The V end was cut by 0 bases, the J end by 2 bases, with 13 bases between. In germline, CDR1 is SEHNR, CDR2 FQNEAQ (reference sequence). CDR3 protein: CASSLAVDSLNYGYTF. The CDR3, as DNA: TGTGCCAGCAGCTTAGCAGTGGACAGCCTGAACTATGGCTACACCTTC.

This clonotype occurred many times. This chain links TRBV12-3 or TRBV12-4 with TRBJ1-1; TRBD1 might be the D (5 bases). V lost 9 bases and J lost 6, with 20 bases in between. The CDR3 spans 14 residues. In nucleotides, the CDR3 is TGTGCCAGTGAATCCGGCCAGGGCAATTCTGAAGCTTTCTTT. Amino acid sequence: CASESGQGNSEAFF.

This chain links TRBV6-5 with TRBJ1-2, with a possible D match to TRBD1 (5 bases). Germline assignment: CDR1 MNHEY and CDR2 SVGAGI. With 5 bases removed from V and 8 bases from J, the gap between germline ends came to 15 bases. The length of the CDR3 is 13 residues. The CDR3: CASSLVWGKGYTF. Here the CDR3 DNA reads TGTGCCAGCAGTCTCGTGTGGGGGAAAGGCTACACCTTC.

This clonotype appeared many times. The rearrangement uses TRBV29-1 and TRBJ2-1; 9 bases line up with TRBD2. The CDR3 is made up of 14 amino acids. Germline-derived CDR1 and CDR2 are SQVTM and ANQGSEA. J lost 4 bases, V lost 4 bases, and 5 bases had no gene match. The CDR3 DNA follows: TGCAGCGTTGGATCCAGCGGGGGGTACAATGAGCAGTTCTTC. Translating it yields CSVGSSGGYNEQFF.

The chain combines TRBV5-1 with TRBJ1-2; 7 bases map to TRBD1. The length of the CDR3 is 14 residues. CDR1 SGHRS and CDR2 YFSETQ come from the germline V gene. With V trimmed by 3 bases and J by 8 bases, 10 bases remained unmatched. CDR3 nucleotide sequence: TGCGCCAGCAGCTCGACAGGGATCCTCTGGGGCTACACCTTC. Its translation: CASSSTGILWGYTF.

This clonotype was detected only a few times. V and J are TRBV6-2 or TRBV6-3 and TRBJ2-1, with no clear D. CDR1 MNHEY and CDR2 SVGEGT come from the germline V gene. With 6 bases removed from V and 0 bases from J, the gap between germline ends came to 12 bases. This CDR3 region has 15 residues. CDR3 nucleotides: TGTGCCAGCAGCCTACCTAGTAGCTCCTACAATGAGCAGTTCTTC. Protein product: CASSLPSSSYNEQFF.

This rearrangement joins TRBV4-1 to TRBJ2-3; D unresolved. Trimming removed 1 base at V and 1 base at J, with 6 bases between. This CDR3 has 14 residues. Germline loops: CDR1 MGHRA, CDR2 YSYEKL. The CDR3 loop reads CASSQVERTDTQYF. DNA of the CDR3: TGCGCCAGCAGCCAAGTGGAGCGCACAGATACGCAGTATTTT.

The chain recombines TRBV12-3 or TRBV12-4 with TRBJ1-5; 7 bases line up with TRBD1. V shed 6 bases and J 0 bases; nucleotides not matched to a gene: 5. This CDR3 is built from 15 residues. The CDR3 DNA is TGTGCCAGCAGCCATCGGACAGGTAGCAATCAGCCCCAGCATTTT. Translating gives CASSHRTGSNQPQHF.

This clonotype was counted at least ten times. The J gene is TRBJ1-2, the V gene TRBV7-9; 7 bases fit TRBD1. Germline V gene sequence: CDR1 SEHNR, CDR2 FQNEAQ (reference sequence). There are 12 residues in the CDR3. With 5 bases clipped from V and 8 bases from J, the junction kept 5 bases outside the gene matches. CDR3 in DNA: TGTGCCAGCAGCCCGACAGGGTCCGGCTACACCTTC. This codes for CASSPTGSGYTF.

The CDR3 protein is CASSPSPRERDEQFF. The CDR3, as DNA: TGTGCCAGCAGCCCGAGCCCCAGGGAACGCGATGAGCAGTTCTTC. The chain recombines TRBV7-2 with TRBJ2-1; weak D call: TRBD1 (5 bases). V dropped 5 bases and J dropped 8 bases, with 19 bases sitting between them. The CDR3 covers 15 residues. Germline loops: CDR1 SGHTA, CDR2 FQGNSA.

The V call is TRBV6-5, the J call TRBJ2-7; 7 bases match TRBD1. Germline lookup yields CDR1 MNHEY and CDR2 SVGAGI. The CDR3 is 16 residues long. V lost 6 bases and J lost 7; bases outside the gene matches: 18. The CDR3 DNA reads as TGTGCCAGCAGGAGAATTTCCAGGGGGACCTACAATGAGCAGTACTTC. Residues: CASRRISRGTYNEQYF.

The CDR3 region is CSVADRGGGYGYTF. The CDR3 DNA reads TGCAGCGTGGCTGACAGGGGCGGAGGCTATGGCTACACCTTC. The chain is built from TRBV29-1 and TRBJ1-2; 8 nucleotides match TRBD1. The CDR3 totals 14 residues. The V and J ends lost 6 bases and 4 bases, in that order; junction bases with no gene match: 10. From germline, CDR1 is SQVTM and CDR2 ANQGSEA.

The V call is TRBV10-3, the J call TRBJ2-1; perhaps TRBD2 as D (6 bases). This CDR3 comprises 14 residues. V was pared by 6 bases and J by 0 bases, with 9 bases between. CDR1 ENHRY and CDR2 SYGVKD come from the germline V gene. The CDR3 loop reads CAIREGSSYNEQFF. The CDR3 nucleotides read TGTGCCATCAGGGAGGGGAGCTCCTACAATGAGCAGTTCTTC.

The rearrangement uses TRBV6-5 and TRBJ1-1, with D unresolved. Germline values: CDR1 MNHEY, CDR2 SVGAGI. Trimming took off 5 bases at V and 1 base at J, with 8 bases between the two ends. This CDR3 comprises 13 residues. This CDR3 reads CASSERPNTEAFF. The CDR3 DNA follows: TGTGCCAGCAGTGAAAGACCGAACACTGAAGCTTTCTTT.